This entry concerns a single TCR beta chain. Samples came from axillary lymph nodes draining the breast cancer. Each CDR3 protein is one row after TCRdb ran MiXCR on the multiplex PCR reads. The table includes around 190,000 distinct CDR3 sequences, approximately 30% detected once. CDR3 length: 13 amino acids. V shed 0 bases and J shed 1 base, with 2 bases lying between them. CDR1 and CDR2 from the germline V gene are LNHNV and YYDKDF (reference sequence). The data are from a study of breast tumors, draining lymph nodes, adjacent tissues. This receptor was identified in a female donor with breast cancer. Some clones in this sample may be carry-over from other donors' samples. This chain joins TRBV15 and TRBJ2-3; D unclear. The specimen was axillary lymph node tissue. CDR3 DNA sequence: TGTGCCACCAGCAGAGAGGGCACAGATACGCAGTATTTT. Encoded protein: CATSREGTDTQYF. The full variable domain, with the rest looked up from reference TRBV15 and TRBJ2-3, is DAMVIQNPRYQVTQFGKPVTLSCSQTLNHNVMYWYQQKSSQAPKLLFHYYDKDFNNEADTPDNFQSRRPNTSFCFLDIRSPGLGDTAMYLCATSREGTDTQYFGPGTRLTVL.